A single T cell receptor beta chain is shown here with its context. The antigen remains undetermined. This specimen comes from a study of CD8 T cells in Susac syndrome. RNA in amounts of roughly 0.5 to 1 ug was reverse transcribed with random hexamers. By means of immunoSEQ multiplex PCR, TCR beta CDR3 spanning 54 Vbeta and 13 Jbeta underwent amplification. TCRdb reanalysed the immunoSEQ multiplex PCR reads using MiXCR and keeps one entry per CDR3 protein. Among 150,000 to 180,000 distinct CDR3 sequences, about 94% were seen once, and the ten largest hold roughly 0.21%. Trimming shortened V by 7 bases and J by 5 bases, and 9 bases separated the two germline ends. There are 12 residues in the CDR3. The germline V gene encodes CDR1 SNHLY and CDR2 FYNNEI. The multiple sclerosis control group comprised treatment-naive patients with stable or active relapsing-remitting disease. Isolation of CD8+ and CD4+ T cells was performed negatively, whereas enrichment of TEMRA cells was done by FACS.

General observations from the study: That the number of individuals in its TCR sequencing and HLA analysis was relatively small was acknowledged by the study.

The source is a human donor with multiple sclerosis. Sequencing was done on a sample of CD8+ T cells from PBMCs. The rearrangement uses TRBV2 and TRBJ2-4; D possibly uses TRBD1 or TRBD2 (5 bases each). The CDR3 here is CASIRDENIQYF. DNA for the CDR3: TGTGCCAGCATACGGGACGAAAACATTCAGTACTTC.